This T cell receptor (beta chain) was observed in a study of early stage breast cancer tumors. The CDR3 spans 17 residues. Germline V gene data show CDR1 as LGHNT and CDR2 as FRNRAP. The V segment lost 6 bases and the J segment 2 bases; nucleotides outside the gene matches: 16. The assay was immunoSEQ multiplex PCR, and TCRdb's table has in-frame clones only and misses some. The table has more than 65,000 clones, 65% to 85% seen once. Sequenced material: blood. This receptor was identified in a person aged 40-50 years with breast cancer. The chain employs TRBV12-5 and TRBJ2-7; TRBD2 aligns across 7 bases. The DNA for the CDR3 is TGTGCTAGTGGCTTTACCGGGGGGACCGCCCACACCTACGAGCAGTACTTC. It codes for CASGFTGGTAHTYEQYF.